This TCR beta chain emerged from a study of long-term antiretroviral therapy in people with HIV. Note on this clone: Its antigen remains unidentified.

DNA was extracted from about 1-10 million thawed cryopreserved PBMC. Germline V gene data show CDR1 as SGHVS and CDR2 as FQNEAQ. The V end was cut by 2 bases, the J end by 2 bases, with 6 bases between. CDR3 size: 13 residues. Regarding the study as a whole: Pre-ART clonal expansions dominated every time point's repertoire. Among HIV repertoires, CDR3 length ranges were narrower than those of controls.

Version v3.0 of the immunoSEQ assay was performed at survey level. The data were produced by immunoSEQ multiplex PCR, yet TCRdb's version contains in-frame clones alone and is incomplete. The sample consists of 20,000 to 30,000 clones, 87% of them appearing once. The sample here was unsorted PBMCs, taken 1.8 years before starting antiretroviral therapy. This receptor was identified in a man aged 45 to 65 with HIV. The rearrangement joins TRBV7-8 to TRBJ1-2; no reliable D call. The CDR3 reads CASSLRRNYGYTF. CDR3 in DNA: TGTGCCAGCAGCTTAAGAAGAAACTATGGCTACACCTTC.